Sequencing of this T cell receptor (beta chain) was carried out in a study of STAT3 mutations in large granular lymphocyte leukemia. Only in-frame clones appear in the TCRdb table, and some are missing; sequencing was by immunoSEQ multiplex PCR. The sample holds about 13,000 clones, just over 85% seen once. A note on this clone: Its matching antigen is unknown.

Study-level findings and limits: At least one immunodominant TCR beta clonotype appeared in every T-cell large granular lymphocyte leukemia patient.

The CDR3 is 15 residues long. CDR1 SGHAT and CDR2 FQNNGV come from the germline V gene. V was trimmed by 5 bases and J by 0 bases, leaving 13 bases between them. The clonotype originates from a human donor with T large granular lymphocyte leukemia. Some clones in this sample may be carry-over from other donors' samples. The specimen was PBMCs. The chain recombines TRBV11-2 with TRBJ1-2; perhaps TRBD1 as D (5 bases). The CDR3 DNA follows: TGTGCCAGCAGCCCGCTGGGGGGTCCTAACTATGGCTACACCTTC. Its translation is CASSPLGGPNYGYTF.